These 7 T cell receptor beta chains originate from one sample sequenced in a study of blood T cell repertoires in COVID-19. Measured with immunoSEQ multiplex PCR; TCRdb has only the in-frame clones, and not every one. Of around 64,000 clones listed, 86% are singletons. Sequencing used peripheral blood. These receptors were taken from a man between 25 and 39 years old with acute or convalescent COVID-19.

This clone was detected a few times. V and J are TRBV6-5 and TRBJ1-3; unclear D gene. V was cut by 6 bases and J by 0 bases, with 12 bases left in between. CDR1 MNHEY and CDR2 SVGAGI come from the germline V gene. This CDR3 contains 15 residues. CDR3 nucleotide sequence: TGTGCCAGCAGAATCTCAGTTAACTCTGGAAACACCATATATTTT. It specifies CASRISVNSGNTIYF.

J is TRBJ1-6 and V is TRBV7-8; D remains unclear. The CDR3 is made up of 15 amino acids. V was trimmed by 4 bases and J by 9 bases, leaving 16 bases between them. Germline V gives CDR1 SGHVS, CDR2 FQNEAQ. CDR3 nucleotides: TGTGCCAGCAGCTCTATTTATAACCCGAGTTCACCCCTCCACTTT. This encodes CASSSIYNPSSPLHF.

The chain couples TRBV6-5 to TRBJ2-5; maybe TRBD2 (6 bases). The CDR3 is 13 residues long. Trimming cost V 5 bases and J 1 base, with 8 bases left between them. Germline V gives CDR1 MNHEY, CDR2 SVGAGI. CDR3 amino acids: CASSIGGQETQYF. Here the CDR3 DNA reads TGTGCCAGCAGTATCGGGGGCCAAGAGACCCAGTACTTC.

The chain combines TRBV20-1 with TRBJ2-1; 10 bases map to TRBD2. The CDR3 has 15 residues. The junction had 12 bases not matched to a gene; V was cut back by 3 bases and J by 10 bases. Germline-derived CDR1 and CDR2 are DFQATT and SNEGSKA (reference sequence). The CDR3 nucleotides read TGCAGTGCTAGTCGGTCTAGCGGGAGTCGGATAGAGCAGTTCTTC. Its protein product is CSASRSSGSRIEQFF.

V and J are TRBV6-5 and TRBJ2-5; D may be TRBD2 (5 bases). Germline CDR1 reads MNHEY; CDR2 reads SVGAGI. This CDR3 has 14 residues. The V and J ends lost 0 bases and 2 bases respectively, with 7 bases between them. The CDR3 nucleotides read TGTGCCAGCAGTTACTCGGGGAGACAAGAGACCCAGTACTTC. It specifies CASSYSGRQETQYF.

The CDR3 reads CAISDLGSSYEQYF. Here the CDR3 DNA reads TGTGCCATCAGTGATCTAGGAAGCTCCTACGAGCAGTACTTC. This chain uses TRBV10-3 with TRBJ2-7, with no clear D. Per germline, CDR1 ENHRY and CDR2 SYGVKD. V lost 3 bases, J lost 0 bases, and 9 bases lay in between. The CDR3 is 14 amino acids.

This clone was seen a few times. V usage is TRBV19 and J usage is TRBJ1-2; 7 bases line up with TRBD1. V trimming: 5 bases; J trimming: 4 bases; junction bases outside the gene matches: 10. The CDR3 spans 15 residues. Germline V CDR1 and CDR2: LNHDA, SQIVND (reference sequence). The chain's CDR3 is CASSSRGQAIYGYTF. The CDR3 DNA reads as TGTGCCAGTAGTTCACGCGGACAGGCGATCTATGGCTACACCTTC.